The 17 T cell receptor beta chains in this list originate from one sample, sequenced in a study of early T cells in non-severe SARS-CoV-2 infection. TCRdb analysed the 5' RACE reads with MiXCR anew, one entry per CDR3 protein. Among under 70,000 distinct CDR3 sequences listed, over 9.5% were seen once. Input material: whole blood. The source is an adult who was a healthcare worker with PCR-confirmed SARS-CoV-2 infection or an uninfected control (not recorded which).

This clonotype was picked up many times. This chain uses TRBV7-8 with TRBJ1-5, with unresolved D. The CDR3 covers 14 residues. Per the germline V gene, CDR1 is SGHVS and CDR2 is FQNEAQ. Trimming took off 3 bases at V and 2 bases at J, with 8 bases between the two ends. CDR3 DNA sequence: TGTGCCAGCAGCTTTTCCGGGGGCAATCAGCCCCAGCATTTT. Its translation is CASSFSGGNQPQHF.

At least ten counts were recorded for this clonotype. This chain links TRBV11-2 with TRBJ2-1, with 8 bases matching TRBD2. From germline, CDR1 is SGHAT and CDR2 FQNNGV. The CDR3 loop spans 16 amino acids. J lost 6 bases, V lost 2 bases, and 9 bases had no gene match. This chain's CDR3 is CASSLLAGMSGNEQFF. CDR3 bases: TGTGCCAGCAGCTTATTAGCGGGAATGTCGGGCAATGAGCAGTTCTTC.

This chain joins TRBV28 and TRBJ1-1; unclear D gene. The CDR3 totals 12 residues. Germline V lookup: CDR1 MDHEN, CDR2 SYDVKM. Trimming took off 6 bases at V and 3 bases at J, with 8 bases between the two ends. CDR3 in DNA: TGTGCCAGCAGGGCGGAATACACTGAAGCTTTCTTT. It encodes CASRAEYTEAFF.

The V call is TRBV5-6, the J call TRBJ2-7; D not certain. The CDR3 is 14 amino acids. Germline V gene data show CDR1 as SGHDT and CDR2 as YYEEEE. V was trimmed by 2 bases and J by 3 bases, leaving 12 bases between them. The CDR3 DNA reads TGTGCCAGCAGCTTAGGGCCGGAATACTACGAGCAGTACTTC. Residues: CASSLGPEYYEQYF.

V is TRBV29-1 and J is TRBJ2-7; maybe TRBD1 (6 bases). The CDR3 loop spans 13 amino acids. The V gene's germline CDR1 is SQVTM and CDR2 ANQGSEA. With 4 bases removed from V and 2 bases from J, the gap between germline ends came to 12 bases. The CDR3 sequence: CSVARDTPYEQYF. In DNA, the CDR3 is TGCAGCGTTGCCCGGGACACCCCCTACGAGCAGTACTTC.

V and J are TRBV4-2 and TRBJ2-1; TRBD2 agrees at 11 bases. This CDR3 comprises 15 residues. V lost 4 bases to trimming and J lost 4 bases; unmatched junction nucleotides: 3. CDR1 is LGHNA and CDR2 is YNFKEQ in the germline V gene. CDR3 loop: CASSPTSGTYNEQFF. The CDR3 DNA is TGTGCCAGCAGCCCGACTAGCGGGACTTACAATGAGCAGTTCTTC.

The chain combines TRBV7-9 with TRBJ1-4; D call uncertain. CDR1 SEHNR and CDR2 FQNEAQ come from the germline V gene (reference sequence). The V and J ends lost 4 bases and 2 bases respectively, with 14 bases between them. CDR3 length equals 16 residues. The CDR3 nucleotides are TGTGCCAGCAGCTCCCTCCCAGGAGTGACTAATGAAAAACTGTTTTTT. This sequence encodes CASSSLPGVTNEKLFF.

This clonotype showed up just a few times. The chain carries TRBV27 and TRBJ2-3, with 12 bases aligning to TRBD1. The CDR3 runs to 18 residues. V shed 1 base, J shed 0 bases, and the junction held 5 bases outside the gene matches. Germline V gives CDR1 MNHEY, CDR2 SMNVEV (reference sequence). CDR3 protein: CASSLWGQGAPSTDTQYF. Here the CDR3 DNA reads TGTGCCAGCAGTTTATGGGGACAGGGGGCTCCTAGCACAGATACGCAGTATTTT.

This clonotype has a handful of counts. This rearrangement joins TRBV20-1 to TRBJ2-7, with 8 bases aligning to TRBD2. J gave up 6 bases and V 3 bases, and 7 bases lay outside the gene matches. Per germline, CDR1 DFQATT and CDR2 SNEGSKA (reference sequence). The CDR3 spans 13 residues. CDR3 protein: CSARESGSSEQYF. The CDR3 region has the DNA TGCAGTGCTAGGGAAAGCGGGAGCAGCGAGCAGTACTTC.

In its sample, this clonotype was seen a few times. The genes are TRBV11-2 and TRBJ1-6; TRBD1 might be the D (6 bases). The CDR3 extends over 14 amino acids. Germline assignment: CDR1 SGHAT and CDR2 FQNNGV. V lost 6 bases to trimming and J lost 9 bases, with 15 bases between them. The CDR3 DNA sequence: TGTGCCAGCAGTCCCTTACAGGGACGTTCACCCCTCCACTTT. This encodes CASSPLQGRSPLHF. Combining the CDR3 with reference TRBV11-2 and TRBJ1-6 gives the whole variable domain EAGVAQSPRYKIIEKRQSVAFWCNPISGHATLYWYQQILGQGPKLLIQFQNNGVVDDSQLPKDRFSAERLKGVDSTLKIQPAKLEDSAVYLCASSPLQGRSPLHFGNGTRLTVT.

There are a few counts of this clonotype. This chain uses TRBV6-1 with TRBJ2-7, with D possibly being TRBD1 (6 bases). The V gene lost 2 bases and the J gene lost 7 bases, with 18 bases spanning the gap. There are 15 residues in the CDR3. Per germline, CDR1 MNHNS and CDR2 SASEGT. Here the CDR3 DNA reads TGTGCCAGCAGTGAATCCAGGGGTAGTGGTGGGGAGCAGTACTTC. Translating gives CASSESRGSGGEQYF.

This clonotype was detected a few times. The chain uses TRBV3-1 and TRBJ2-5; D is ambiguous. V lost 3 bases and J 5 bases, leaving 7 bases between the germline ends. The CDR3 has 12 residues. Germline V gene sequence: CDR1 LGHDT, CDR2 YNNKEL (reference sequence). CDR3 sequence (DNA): TGTGCCAGCAGCCAGGGCCCCGAGACCCAGTACTTC. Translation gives CASSQGPETQYF.

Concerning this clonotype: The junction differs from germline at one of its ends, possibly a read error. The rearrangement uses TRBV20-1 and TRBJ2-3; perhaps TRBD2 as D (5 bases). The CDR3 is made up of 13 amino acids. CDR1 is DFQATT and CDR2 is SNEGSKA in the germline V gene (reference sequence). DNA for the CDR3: TGCAGTGCTAGAGATCCTAGCATAGATACGCAGTATTTT. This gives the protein CSARDPSIDTQYF.

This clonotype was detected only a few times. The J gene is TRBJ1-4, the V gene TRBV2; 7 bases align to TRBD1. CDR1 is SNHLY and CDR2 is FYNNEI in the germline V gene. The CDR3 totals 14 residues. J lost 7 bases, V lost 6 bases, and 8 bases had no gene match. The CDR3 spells CASSYRQGGEKLFF. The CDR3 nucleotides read TGTGCCAGCAGCTACAGACAGGGAGGTGAAAAACTGTTTTTT.

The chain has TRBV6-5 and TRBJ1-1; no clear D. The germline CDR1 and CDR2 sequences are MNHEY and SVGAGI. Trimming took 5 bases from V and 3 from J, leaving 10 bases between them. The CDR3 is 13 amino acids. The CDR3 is CASSPRLYTEAFF. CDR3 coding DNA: TGTGCCAGCAGTCCTAGGCTGTACACTGAAGCTTTCTTT.

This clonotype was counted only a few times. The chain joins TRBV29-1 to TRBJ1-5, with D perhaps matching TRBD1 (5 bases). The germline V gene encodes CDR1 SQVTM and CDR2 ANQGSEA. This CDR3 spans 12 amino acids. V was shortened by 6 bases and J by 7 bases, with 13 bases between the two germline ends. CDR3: CSVREGAQPQHF. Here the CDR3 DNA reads TGCAGCGTCAGGGAGGGCGCGCAGCCCCAGCATTTT.

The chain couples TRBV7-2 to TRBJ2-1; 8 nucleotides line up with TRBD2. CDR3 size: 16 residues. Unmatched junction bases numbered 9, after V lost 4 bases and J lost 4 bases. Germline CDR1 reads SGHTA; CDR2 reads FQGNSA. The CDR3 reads CASSSKAGVGYNEQFF. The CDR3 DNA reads TGTGCCAGCAGCTCAAAAGCGGGAGTGGGGTACAATGAGCAGTTCTTC.